Listed below are T cell receptor beta chains from one sample, sequenced in a study of shared clonotypes between healthy human individuals. This table comes from immunoSEQ multiplex PCR, and its TCRdb copy is limited to in-frame clones, with some not included. In the table there are hundreds of thousands of clones, over 60% of which are singletons. The sequenced material came from PBMCs. Receptors originate from a woman aged 40 to 49 in good health. Some clones in this sample may be carry-over from other donors' samples. CDR3s include the opening cysteine and the closing phenylalanine or tryptophan. A D gene is named only where the DNA matches it firmly. Clone size is given for some rows only: seen once, a few or many times, or a class if the clone is expanded.

size | D | J | V | CDR3 | DNA
- | - | TRBJ1-3 | TRBV7-9 | CASSLGGVDGNTIYF | TGTGCCAGCAGCCTCGGAGGGGTGGACGGAAACACCATATATTTT
once | TRBD2 | TRBJ2-7 | TRBV7-2 | CASSPATSPFFYYEQYF | TGTGCCAGCAGCCCTGCGACTAGCCCTTTTTTTTACTACGAGCAGTACTTC
many | - | TRBJ2-3 | TRBV29-1 | CSVFGGPEVDTQYF | TGCAGCGTTTTCGGGGGTCCTGAGGTAGATACGCAGTATTTT
- | TRBD1 | TRBJ2-5 | TRBV5-1 | CASSPGTGRETQYF | TGCGCCAGCAGCCCTGGGACAGGGAGAGAGACCCAGTACTTC
- | - | TRBJ1-3 | TRBV11-2 | CASRSVRSSGNTIYF | TGTGCCAGCAGGAGCGTCAGGTCCTCTGGAAACACCATATATTTT
- | TRBD1 | TRBJ1-5 | TRBV18 | CASSVGTDQPQHF | TGTGCCAGCTCAGTCGGGACAGATCAGCCCCAGCATTTT
- | - | TRBJ2-1 | TRBV5-1 | CASSWAPGVGNEQFF | TGCGCCAGCAGCTGGGCCCCGGGAGTGGGGAATGAGCAGTTCTTC
- | - | TRBJ1-2 | TRBV7-3 | CASSLAQNYGYTF | TGTGCCAGCAGCTTAGCACAGAACTATGGCTACACCTTC
- | - | TRBJ2-7 | TRBV10-2 | CASSARSYEQYF | TGCGCCAGCAGTGCGCGGAGCTACGAGCAGTACTTC
- | - | TRBJ2-1 | TRBV5-1 | CASCPGASSYNEQFF | TGCGCCAGCTGTCCTGGGGCTAGTTCCTACAATGAGCAGTTCTTC
many | - | TRBJ2-7 | TRBV7-2 | CASSLTHGYEQYF | TGTGCCAGCAGCTTGACCCATGGTTACGAGCAGTACTTC
- | - | TRBJ2-2 | TRBV5-1 | CASSLALGDTGELFF | TGCGCCAGCAGCTTAGCTCTCGGGGACACCGGGGAGCTGTTTTTT
- | - | TRBJ2-3 | TRBV4-2 | CASSQELDTQYF | TGTGCCAGCAGCCAAGAGCTAGATACGCAGTATTTT
- | TRBD1 | TRBJ2-2 | TRBV2 | CASKGTGVGGELFF | TGTGCCAGCAAGGGGACAGGGGTTGGCGGGGAGCTGTTTTTT
once | - | TRBJ2-7 | TRBV27 | CASSLSSGSSYEQYF | TGTGCCAGCAGTTTATCTTCCGGGAGCTCCTACGAGCAGTACTTC
- | TRBD2 | TRBJ2-7 | TRBV28 | CASSSTTSGRYDEQYF | TGTGCCAGCAGTTCAACCACCAGCGGGAGGTACGACGAGCAGTACTTC
- | - | TRBJ1-1 | TRBV19 | CASRDARGATEAFF | TGTGCCAGTCGGGACGCTCGAGGGGCAACTGAAGCTTTCTTT
- | TRBD1 | TRBJ2-2 | TRBV6-1 | CASSTGDAGELFF | TGTGCCAGCAGCACAGGGGACGCCGGGGAGCTGTTTTTT
few | - | TRBJ2-2 | TRBV14 | CASSQMAGAGELFF | TGTGCCAGCAGCCAAATGGCAGGGGCCGGGGAGCTGTTTTTT
- | TRBD1 | TRBJ1-5 | TRBV28 | CASSLTGMDQPQHF | TGTGCCAGCAGTCTGACAGGGATGGATCAGCCCCAGCATTTT
- | TRBD1 | TRBJ1-1 | TRBV7-9 | CANRGDNTEAFF | TGTGCCAACAGGGGAGATAACACTGAAGCTTTCTTT
- | - | TRBJ1-3 | TRBV30 | CAWSVPGTYSGNTIYF | TGTGCCTGGAGTGTACCAGGGACCTACTCTGGAAACACCATATATTTT
- | - | TRBJ2-7 | TRBV7-2 | CASSLETGPNEQYF | TGTGCCAGCAGCTTAGAGACAGGTCCCAACGAGCAGTACTTC
- | TRBD1 | TRBJ1-2 | TRBV25-1 | CASSEYSGQARNYGYTF | TGTGCCAGCAGTGAATATTCAGGACAGGCTAGAAACTATGGCTACACCTTC
- | - | TRBJ1-4 | TRBV6-5 | CASSLRYRTNEKLFF | TGTGCCAGCAGTCTCCGGTATCGCACTAATGAAAAACTGTTTTTT
- | - | TRBJ2-3 | TRBV7-9 | CASSFLAGSTDTQYF | TGTGCCAGCAGCTTCCTCGCGGGAAGCACAGATACGCAGTATTTT
- | TRBD2 | TRBJ2-7 | TRBV29-1 | CSVVSGTSREQYF | TGCAGCGTTGTTTCCGGGACTAGCAGGGAGCAGTACTTC
- | - | TRBJ2-1 | TRBV29-1 | CSVNRGRAMNEQFF | TGCAGCGTAAACAGGGGGAGGGCGATGAATGAGCAGTTCTTC
- | - | TRBJ1-4 | TRBV6-1 | CASSEGGNEKLFF | TGTGCCAGCAGTGAGGGGGGAAATGAAAAACTGTTTTTT
many | - | TRBJ2-3 | TRBV14 | CASSQALNLDTQYF | TGTGCCAGCAGCCAAGCATTGAATCTCGATACGCAGTATTTT
- | - | TRBJ2-5 | TRBV5-1 | CASSRTPQETQYF | TGCGCCAGCAGCCGGACCCCCCAAGAGACCCAGTACTTC
- | - | TRBJ1-5 | TRBV19 | CASQQTDNQPQHF | TGTGCCAGCCAACAGACAGACAATCAGCCCCAGCATTTT
- | TRBD1 | TRBJ2-3 | TRBV4-3 | CASSLSGTDTDTQYF | TGCGCCAGCAGCCTTTCCGGGACAGACACAGATACGCAGTATTTT
- | TRBD2 | TRBJ2-7 | TRBV30 | CAWSGEGGPRYEQYF | TGTGCCTGGAGTGGGGAGGGTGGTCCCAGGTACGAGCAGTACTTC
once | - | TRBJ2-1 | TRBV28 | CASSLLAGEGYNEQFF | TGTGCCAGCAGTTTATTAGCAGGGGAGGGCTACAATGAGCAGTTCTTC
- | - | TRBJ2-3 | TRBV4-3 | CASSQTSRTDTQYF | TGCGCCAGCAGCCAGACTAGTAGGACAGATACGCAGTATTTT